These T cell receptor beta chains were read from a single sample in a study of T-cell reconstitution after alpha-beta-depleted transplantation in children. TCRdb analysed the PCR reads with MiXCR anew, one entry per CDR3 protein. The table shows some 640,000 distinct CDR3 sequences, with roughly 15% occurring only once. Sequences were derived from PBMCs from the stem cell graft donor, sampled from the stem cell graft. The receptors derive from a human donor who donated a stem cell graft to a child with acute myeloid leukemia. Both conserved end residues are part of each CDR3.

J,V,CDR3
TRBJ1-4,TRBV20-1,CSARPAGTTNEKLFF
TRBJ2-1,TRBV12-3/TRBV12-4,CASSPPRVHNEQFF
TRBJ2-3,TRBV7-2,CASSLRTSGGPTDTQYF
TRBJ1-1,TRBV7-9,CASSLTTGTGSNEAFF
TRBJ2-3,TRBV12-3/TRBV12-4,CASSPRTGGTQYF
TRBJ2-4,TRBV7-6,CASSPLGGSKNIQYF
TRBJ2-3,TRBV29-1,CSFPGVGTDTQYF
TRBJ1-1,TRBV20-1,CSAPTHPMNTEAFF
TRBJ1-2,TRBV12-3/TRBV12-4,CASSFLRASNYGYTF
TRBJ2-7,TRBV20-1,CSAQNRGDYEQYF
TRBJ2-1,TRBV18,CASSARDGSYNEQFF
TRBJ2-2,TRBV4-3,CASSQDRGQTGELFF
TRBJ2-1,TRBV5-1,CASSLAITTGTSGIDEQFF
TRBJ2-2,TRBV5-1,CASSLGGVDTGELFF
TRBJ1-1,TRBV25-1,CASSEFRGDTEAFF
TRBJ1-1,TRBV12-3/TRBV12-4,CASSLSFGTGTPEAFF
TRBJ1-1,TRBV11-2,CASSSLREAFF
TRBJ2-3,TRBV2,CASSEAVGEGTTDTQYF
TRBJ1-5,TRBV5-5,CASSITGTGDQPQHF
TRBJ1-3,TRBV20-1,CSARRRETAGNTIYF
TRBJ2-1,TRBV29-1,CSVLLRYNEQFF
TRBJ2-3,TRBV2,CASRAGQGDTDTQYF
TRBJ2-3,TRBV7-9,CASSPYFGDTQYF
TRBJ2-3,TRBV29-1,CSVEGASSTDTQYF
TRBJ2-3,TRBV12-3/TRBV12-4,CASSSSTLQDTQYF
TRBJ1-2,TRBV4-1,CASSQDLANYGYTF
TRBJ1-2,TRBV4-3,CASSQDATGSYGYTF
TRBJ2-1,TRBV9,CASSVTLRGPDNEQFF
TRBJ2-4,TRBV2,CASKQGGIQYF
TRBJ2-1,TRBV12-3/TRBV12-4,CASSRGSGSYNEQFF
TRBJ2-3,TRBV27,CASSLEDSDTDTQYF
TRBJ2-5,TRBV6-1,CASSPSQGQNQETQYF
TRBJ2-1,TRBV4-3,CASSQGDSLSNEQFF
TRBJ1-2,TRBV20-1,CSGAGLGLNYGYTF
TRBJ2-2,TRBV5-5,CASSPDSWITGELFF
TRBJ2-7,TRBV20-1,CSATSGGAYEQYF
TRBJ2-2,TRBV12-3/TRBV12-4,CASSSLPPGLENTGELFF